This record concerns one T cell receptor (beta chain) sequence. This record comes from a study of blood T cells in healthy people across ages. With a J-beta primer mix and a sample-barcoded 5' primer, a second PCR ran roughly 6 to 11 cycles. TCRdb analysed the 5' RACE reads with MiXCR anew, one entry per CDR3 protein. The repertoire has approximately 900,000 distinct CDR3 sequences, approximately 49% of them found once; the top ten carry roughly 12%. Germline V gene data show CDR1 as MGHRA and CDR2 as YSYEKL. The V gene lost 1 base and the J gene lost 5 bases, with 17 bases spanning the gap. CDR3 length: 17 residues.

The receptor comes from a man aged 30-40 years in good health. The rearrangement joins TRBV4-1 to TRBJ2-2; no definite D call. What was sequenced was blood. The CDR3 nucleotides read TGCGCCAGCAGCCAAGCGGTCCGGCCCTCGTGGACCGGGGAGCTGTTTTTT. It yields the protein CASSQAVRPSWTGELFF.